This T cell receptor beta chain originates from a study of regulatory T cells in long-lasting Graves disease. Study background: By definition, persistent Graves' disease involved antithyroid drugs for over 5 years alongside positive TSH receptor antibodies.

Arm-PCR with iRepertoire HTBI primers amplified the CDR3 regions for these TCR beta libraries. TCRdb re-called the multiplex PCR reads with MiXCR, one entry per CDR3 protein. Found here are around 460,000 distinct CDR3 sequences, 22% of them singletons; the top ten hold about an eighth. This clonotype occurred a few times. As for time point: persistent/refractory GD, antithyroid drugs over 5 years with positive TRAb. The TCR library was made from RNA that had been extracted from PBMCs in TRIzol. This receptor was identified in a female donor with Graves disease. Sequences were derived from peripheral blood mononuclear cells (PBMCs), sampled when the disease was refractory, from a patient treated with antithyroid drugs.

The chain's CDR3 is CSARVANAYEQYF. CDR3 in DNA: TGCAGTGCTAGAGTGGCGAATGCCTACGAGCAGTACTTC. The J gene is TRBJ2-7, the V gene TRBV20-1, with D uncertain. The CDR3 runs 13 residues. Per the germline V gene, CDR1 is DFQATT and CDR2 is SNEGSKA (reference sequence). V was trimmed by 1 base and J by 2 bases, leaving 9 bases between them.